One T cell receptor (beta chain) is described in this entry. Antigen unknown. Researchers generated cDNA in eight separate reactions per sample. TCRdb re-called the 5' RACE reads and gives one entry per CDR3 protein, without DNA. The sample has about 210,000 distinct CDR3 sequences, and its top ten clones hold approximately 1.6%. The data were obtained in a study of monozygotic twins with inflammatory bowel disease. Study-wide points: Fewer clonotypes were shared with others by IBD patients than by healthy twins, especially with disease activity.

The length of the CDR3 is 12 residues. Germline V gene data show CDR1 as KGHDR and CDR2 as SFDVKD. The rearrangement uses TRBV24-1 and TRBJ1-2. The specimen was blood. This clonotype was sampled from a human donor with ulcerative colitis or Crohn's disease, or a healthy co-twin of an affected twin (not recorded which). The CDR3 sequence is CATSDSLEGYTF.